Reported below is one T cell receptor (beta chain). What it binds is unknown. Sequence data for DNA of cultured CD4+ T cells were generated by the Oncomine TCR Beta short-read assay. In TCRdb, the PCR reads were re-called with MiXCR into one record per CDR3 protein. The table includes approximately 14,000 distinct CDR3 sequences, roughly half detected once. The data are from a study of vaccination and CD4 T cells after COVID-19. Germline V gene sequence: CDR1 MDHEN, CDR2 SYDVKM. The V segment lost 6 bases and the J segment 8 bases; nucleotides outside the gene matches: 16. The CDR3 is made up of 15 amino acids. Treatment of the sample: approximately nine-day PBMC culture with coronavirus spike peptide pools or control peptides (ViraFEST assay).

The sequenced material came from CD4+ T cells from blood, cultured in vitro. The receptor was isolated from a human donor who had recovered from COVID-19. The V and J genes are TRBV28 and TRBJ2-7, with 7 positions matching TRBD1. CDR3 protein: CASSRTYGTADKQYF. CDR3 bases: TGTGCCAGCAGCCGTACTTACGGGACAGCTGATAAGCAGTACTTC.